One and the same sample provided the 11 T cell receptor beta chains below, sequenced in a study of shared clonotypes between healthy human individuals. Generated by immunoSEQ multiplex PCR, the TCRdb table keeps only in-frame clones and is missing some. Altogether approximately 590,000 clones are present, over 95% being singletons, with the ten largest covering 0.11%. CD8 cells regarded as naive lacked CD45RO, were positively chosen for CCR7, and omitted terminally differentiated effector memory CD45RA+ cells. Material for sequencing was naive CD8+ T cells sorted from blood. Receptor source: a woman aged 25 to 45 in good health.

This clone has a single count. V usage is TRBV27 and J usage is TRBJ2-1, with TRBD2 matching 13 bases. This CDR3 is 21 amino acids long. The trim removed 6 bases at V and 1 base at J, leaving 18 bases unmatched. Germline V gene data show CDR1 as MNHEY and CDR2 as SMNVEV (reference sequence). In nucleotides, the CDR3 is TGTGCCAGCAGCCACCAAAGCATACTAGCGGGAGGGCACGGGTCCTACAATGAGCAGTTCTTC. Translated: CASSHQSILAGGHGSYNEQFF.

The chain uses TRBV27 and TRBJ2-3, with D tentatively TRBD2 (5 bases). With 8 bases removed from V and 6 bases from J, the gap between germline ends came to 15 bases. This CDR3 is built from 13 residues. Per germline, CDR1 MNHEY and CDR2 SMNVEV (reference sequence). CDR3: CASARGGVDTQYF. The CDR3, as DNA: TGTGCCAGCGCGCGCGGAGGTGTGGATACGCAGTATTTT.

This clone was found once. The genes are TRBV7-8 and TRBJ1-5; D unclear. Germline assignment: CDR1 SGHVS and CDR2 FQNEAQ. The CDR3 has 14 residues. V was cut by 2 bases and J by 0 bases, with 5 bases left in between. The CDR3 region has the DNA TGTGCCAGCAGCTTAACAGTTAGCAATCAGCCCCAGCATTTT. It translates to CASSLTVSNQPQHF.

This clone was seen once. This rearrangement joins TRBV13 to TRBJ2-1; the D gene could be TRBD1 or TRBD2 (6 bases each). Germline lookup yields CDR1 PRHDT and CDR2 FYEKMQ (reference sequence). The V and J ends lost 5 bases and 6 bases respectively, with 20 bases between them. The CDR3 has 16 residues. CDR3 in DNA: TGTGCCAGCAGCCCACCTAGCGAGAGGGGGTCCAATGAGCAGTTCTTC. Protein sequence: CASSPPSERGSNEQFF. The whole variable domain, filled in from reference TRBV13 and TRBJ2-1, reads AAGVIQSPRHLIKEKRETATLKCYPIPRHDTVYWYQQGPGQDPQFLISFYEKMQSDKGSIPDRFSAQQFSDYHSELNMSSLELGDSALYFCASSPPSERGSNEQFFGPGTRLTVL.

This clone was recorded only once. The gene calls are TRBV5-1 and TRBJ1-1; TRBD1 might be the D (5 bases). The CDR3 runs to 17 residues. Germline lookup yields CDR1 SGHRS and CDR2 YFSETQ. V lost 0 bases and J 2 bases, leaving 17 bases between the germline ends. DNA of the CDR3: TGCGCCAGCAGCTTGGCGATGACAGAAATTATCAACACTGAAGCTTTCTTT. It encodes CASSLAMTEIINTEAFF.

The chain uses TRBV27 and TRBJ2-1; either TRBD1 or TRBD2 may supply D (5 bases each). The germline V gene has CDR1 MNHEY and CDR2 SMNVEV (reference sequence). V lost 4 bases, J lost 4 bases, and 8 bases lay in between. This CDR3 is 13 amino acids long. CDR3 sequence: CASSWDRYNEQFF. The CDR3 nucleotides read TGTGCCAGCAGTTGGGACCGTTACAATGAGCAGTTCTTC.

The rearrangement joins TRBV9 to TRBJ2-5; D is unclear. Per germline, CDR1 SGDLS and CDR2 YYNGEE. The V end was cut by 4 bases, the J end by 0 bases, with 10 bases between. The CDR3 is 14 residues long. The CDR3 sequence: CASSSSSYQETQYF. CDR3 DNA: TGTGCCAGCAGCTCCTCATCGTACCAAGAGACCCAGTACTTC.

The V call is TRBV12-1, the J call TRBJ2-7; the table's D call, TRBD2, has no DNA check behind it. TRBV12-1 is a pseudogene locus. CDR3 length: 17 amino acids. CDR3 in DNA: TGTGCCAGCAGCTTTGCGGTGGGACTAGCGGGAATATACGAGCAGTACTTC. This encodes CASSFAVGLAGIYEQYF.

The chain carries TRBV11-2 and TRBJ2-5; D ambiguous. Germline V gene lookup returns CDR1 SGHAT and CDR2 FQNNGV. The V gene lost 1 base and the J gene lost 1 base, with 7 bases spanning the gap. CDR3 length: 14 amino acids. The CDR3 here is CASSLVRLQETQYF. The CDR3 DNA reads TGTGCCAGCAGCTTAGTCAGGCTCCAAGAGACCCAGTACTTC.

The J gene is TRBJ2-3, the V gene TRBV19; 10 bases are a match to TRBD2. Germline trimming cut 9 bases from V and 6 bases from J; bases unmatched to any gene: 3. This CDR3 has 12 amino acids. From germline, CDR1 is LNHDA and CDR2 SQIVND (reference sequence). The CDR3 DNA follows: TGTGCCAGCACGGGACTAGCGGATACGCAGTATTTT. It translates to CASTGLADTQYF.

The rearrangement joins TRBV7-2 to TRBJ2-5, with D perhaps assigned TRBD1 or TRBD2 (5 bases each). The J call may be wrong; the DNA end is better matched by TRBJ2-7. This CDR3 is built from 16 residues. Germline CDR1 and CDR2: SGHTA and FQGNSA. CDR3 nucleotide sequence: TGTGCCAGCAGCCAAGGGTCGGGACCCCAGATCCACGAGCAGTACTTC. Protein sequence: CASSQGSGPQIHEQYF.